These 10 T cell receptor beta chains came from one sample sequenced in a study of neurological immune-mediated disorders (dated by TCRdb to the late 2010s). Libraries were made using 5' RACE. The sequencer was an Illumina HiSeq 2500. The public reads were run again by TCRdb, first through fastp at Q25 and then through MiXCR, and only productive beta chains were kept. Each entry merges the rows of one CDR3 protein and shows their most common DNA and genes. Present in this sample are about 57,000 distinct CDR3 sequences, approximately 12% of which were seen just once. Around 10% of the sample is held by the ten biggest clonotypes. The sample consisted of PBMCs. These receptors originate from a woman aged 55-70 years with HTLV-1-associated myelopathy (HAM/TSP).

The table lists this clonotype with many counts. The V gene is TRBV20-1, the J gene TRBJ2-3, with TRBD2 as a possible D gene (6 bases). Germline assignment: CDR1 DFQATT and CDR2 SNEGSKA (reference sequence). The CDR3 spans 17 residues. Trimming took off 1 base at V and 5 bases at J, with 22 bases between the two ends. CDR3 in DNA: TGCAGTGCTAGAGGGAGGGACCTTAAAGGCGGTATAGATACGCAGTATTTT. Its translation is CSARGRDLKGGIDTQYF.

This clonotype was counted many times. J is TRBJ1-1 and V is TRBV5-1; tentative D call: TRBD1 (5 bases). The V gene's germline CDR1 is SGHRS and CDR2 YFSETQ. The CDR3 contains 12 residues. With 7 bases removed from V and 1 base from J, the gap between germline ends came to 8 bases. The DNA of the CDR3 is TGCGCCAGCGGGACGGGGAACACTGAAGCTTTCTTT. It specifies CASGTGNTEAFF.

The chain recombines TRBV4-1 with TRBJ2-5; 7 positions agree with TRBD2. V dropped 0 bases and J dropped 4; count of bases not matched to a gene: 5. Germline V gene sequence: CDR1 MGHRA, CDR2 YSYEKL. The CDR3 is 15 amino acids. In DNA, the CDR3 is TGCGCCAGCAGCCAAGACGGCGGGAGTGTAGAGACCCAGTACTTC. It translates to CASSQDGGSVETQYF.

This clonotype was observed many times. This chain joins TRBV5-4 and TRBJ2-3, with 7 bases matching TRBD2. Germline V gene lookup returns CDR1 SGHNT and CDR2 YYREEE (reference sequence). Trimming removed 5 bases from V and 6 bases from J; junction bases left unmatched: 6. The CDR3 runs 13 residues. The CDR3 sequence is CASRPTSDDTQYF. Here the CDR3 DNA reads TGTGCCAGCAGACCCACTAGCGACGATACGCAGTATTTT.

This clonotype was counted at least ten times. The CDR3 loop is CASSFLRETQYF. The CDR3 region has the DNA TGTGCCAGCAGCTTCTTGCGGGAGACCCAGTACTTC. This chain joins TRBV7-2 and TRBJ2-5, with no clear D. CDR3 size: 12 residues. Germline assignment: CDR1 SGHTA and CDR2 FQGNSA. V shed 3 bases and J shed 5 bases, with 7 bases lying between them.

This clonotype was counted at least ten times. The chain uses TRBV7-8 and TRBJ1-1; D is unclear. The V and J ends lost 2 bases and 11 bases respectively, with 12 bases between them. CDR1 is SGHVS and CDR2 is FQNEAQ in the germline V gene. This CDR3 region has 12 residues. In DNA, the CDR3 is TGTGCCAGCAGCTTAAGGAGGGATCGGGCTTTCTTT. Its translation is CASSLRRDRAFF.

This clonotype was seen many times. This chain links TRBV5-1 with TRBJ1-4; tentatively, D is TRBD1 (5 bases). This CDR3 contains 15 residues. V dropped 0 bases and J dropped 2 bases, with 8 bases sitting between them. Germline values: CDR1 SGHRS, CDR2 YFSETQ. CDR3 coding DNA: TGCGCCAGCAGCTTGGGCGGACACACTAATGAAAAACTGTTTTTT. It is translated as CASSLGGHTNEKLFF. Complete variable domain (other parts from reference TRBV5-1 and TRBJ1-4): KAGVTQTPRYLIKTRGQQVTLSCSPISGHRSVSWYQQTPGQGLQFLFEYFSETQRNKGNFPGRFSGRQFSNSRSEMNVSTLELGDSALYLCASSLGGHTNEKLFFGSGTQLSVL.

This clonotype was recorded many times. The CDR3 DNA is TGTGCCAGCAGCCGCAGTGTCGGGGCGAACACCGGGGAGCTGTTTTTT. It specifies CASSRSVGANTGELFF. The chain joins TRBV7-9 to TRBJ2-2, with a tentative D call TRBD2 (5 bases). Deletions cut 5 bases from V and 0 bases from J, with 13 bases between. Germline CDR1 SEHNR, CDR2 FQNEAQ (reference sequence). This CDR3 contains 16 residues.

This clonotype has a count of ten or more. The gene calls are TRBV18 and TRBJ2-6, with 11 bases fitting TRBD1. Unmatched junction bases numbered 14, after V lost 5 bases and J lost 2 bases. The CDR3 contains 20 residues. Germline V gene data show CDR1 as KGHSH and CDR2 as LQKENI. The DNA for the CDR3 is TGTGCCAGCTCAGCCCTACTTACCGGGACAGGGGGGGCTGGGGCCAACGTCCTGACTTTC. It encodes CASSALLTGTGGAGANVLTF.

Notes on this clonotype: This sequence may be a read error, since a much larger clone differs from it by one base. The chain is built from TRBV5-1 and TRBJ1-2; weak D call: TRBD1 (5 bases). From germline, CDR1 is SGHRS and CDR2 YFSETQ. CDR3 length: 14 residues. As DNA, the CDR3 is TGCGCCAGCAGCTTGGCTCCAGGGAACTATTGCTACACCTTC. Protein sequence: CASSLAPGNYCYTF.